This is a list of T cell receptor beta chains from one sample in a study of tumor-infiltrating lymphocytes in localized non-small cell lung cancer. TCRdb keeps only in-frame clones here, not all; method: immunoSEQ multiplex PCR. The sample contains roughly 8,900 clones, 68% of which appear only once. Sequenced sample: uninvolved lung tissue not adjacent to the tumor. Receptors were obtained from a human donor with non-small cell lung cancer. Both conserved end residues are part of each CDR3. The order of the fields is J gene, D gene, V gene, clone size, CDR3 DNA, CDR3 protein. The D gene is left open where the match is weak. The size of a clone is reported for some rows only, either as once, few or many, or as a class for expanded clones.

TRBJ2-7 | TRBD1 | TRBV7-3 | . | TGTGCCAGCAGCGCGTTACAGGGGACGGAGCAGTACTTC | CASSALQGTEQYF
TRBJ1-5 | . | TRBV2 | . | TGTGCCAGCAGTGAAGGGTTGGTTTTCAATCAGCCCCAGCATTTT | CASSEGLVFNQPQHF
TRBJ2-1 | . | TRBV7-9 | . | TGTGCCAGCAGTCTTACGTTCGGGATCTACAATGAGCAGTTCTTC | CASSLTFGIYNEQFF
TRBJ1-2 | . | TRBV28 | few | TGTGCCAGCAGAAAACCACTCCTATGGGGCTACACCTTC | CASRKPLLWGYTF
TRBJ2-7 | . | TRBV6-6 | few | TGTGCCAGCAGTACCTCCGCCACAAGCTCCTACGAGCAGTACTTC | CASSTSATSSYEQYF
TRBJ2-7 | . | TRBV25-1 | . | TGTGCCAGCAGCCCGGACGGAGGCTCCTACGAGCAGTACTTC | CASSPDGGSYEQYF
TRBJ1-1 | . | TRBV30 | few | TGTGCCTGGAGTGTTTATATTGAAGCTTTCTTT | CAWSVYIEAFF
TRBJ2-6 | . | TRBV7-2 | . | TGTGCCAGCAGCTTAGGTCGGGCCGTCCACGTCCTGACTTTC | CASSLGRAVHVLTF
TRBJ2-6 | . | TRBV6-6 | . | TGTGCCAGCACCTCAACTGGGGCCAACGTCCTGACTTTC | CASTSTGANVLTF
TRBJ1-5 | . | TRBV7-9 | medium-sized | TGTGCCAGCAGCTTAGGATCGGGTGGGGGCTTTGACCAGCCCCAGCATTTT | CASSLGSGGGFDQPQHF
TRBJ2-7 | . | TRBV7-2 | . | TGTGCCAGCAGCTTAGCACCGGGACTTTCCTCCTACGAGCAGTACTTC | CASSLAPGLSSYEQYF
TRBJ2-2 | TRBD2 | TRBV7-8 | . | TGTGCCAGCAGCTTAACTAGCGGGGGGATAGGGGAGCTGTTTTTT | CASSLTSGGIGELFF
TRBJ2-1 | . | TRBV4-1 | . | TGCGCCAGCAGACAAGGAGTTAATGAGCAGTTCTTC | CASRQGVNEQFF
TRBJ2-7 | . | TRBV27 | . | TGTGCCAGCAGTTTCGGTATTCCCTACGAGCAGTACTTC | CASSFGIPYEQYF
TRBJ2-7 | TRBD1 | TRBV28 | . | TGTGCCAGCAGGACAGGGTTCAGCGAGCAGTACTTC | CASRTGFSEQYF
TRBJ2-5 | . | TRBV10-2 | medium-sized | TGCGCCAGCGCCTCTTGGGGAGAGACCCAGTACTTC | CASASWGETQYF
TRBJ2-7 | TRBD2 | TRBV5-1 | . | TGCGCCAGCAGTTATACGGGGGGGGCGAGCGAGCAGTACTTC | CASSYTGGASEQYF
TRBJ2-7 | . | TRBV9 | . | TGTGCCAGCAGCGCATCCGCGACAGGCTCCTACGAGCAGTACTTC | CASSASATGSYEQYF
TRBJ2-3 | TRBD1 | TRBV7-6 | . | TGTGCCAGCAGTTTAGGGATCTTGGACAGGAGTCAGTATTTT | CASSLGILDRSQYF
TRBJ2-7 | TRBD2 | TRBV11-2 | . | TGTGCCAGCAGCTTCACTAGCGGGAGGTCCCCCGAGCAGTACTTC | CASSFTSGRSPEQYF
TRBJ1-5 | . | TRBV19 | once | TGTGCCAGTAAAAAGGGGAGTCAGCCCCAGCATTTT | CASKKGSQPQHF
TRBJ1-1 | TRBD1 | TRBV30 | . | TGTGCCTGGAGTCGGACAGGGCGGACTGAAGCTTTCTTT | CAWSRTGRTEAFF
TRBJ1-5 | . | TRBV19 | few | TGTGCCAGTAGTCTTACGGACCTGAACAGCAATCAGCCCCAGCATTTT | CASSLTDLNSNQPQHF
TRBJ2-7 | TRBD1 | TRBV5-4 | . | TGTGCCAGCAGCGGGGTCAAGGTTGGGGGACAGGGGTCCTACGAGCAGTACTTC | CASSGVKVGGQGSYEQYF
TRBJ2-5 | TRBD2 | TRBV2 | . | TGTGCCAGCAGTGAAGTTAGAAAGGGACTACAAGAGACCCAGTACTTC | CASSEVRKGLQETQYF
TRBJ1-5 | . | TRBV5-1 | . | TGCGCCAGCAGCTTGGCCGGGTCCAATCAGCCCCAGCATTTT | CASSLAGSNQPQHF
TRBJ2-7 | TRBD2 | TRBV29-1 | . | TGCAGCGTTTGGGCGGGAGCGTCCTACGAGCAGTACTTC | CSVWAGASYEQYF
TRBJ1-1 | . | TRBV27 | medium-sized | TGTGCCAGCAGGCGGTTCCTGAACACTGAAGCTTTCTTT | CASRRFLNTEAFF
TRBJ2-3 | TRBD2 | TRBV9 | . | TGTGCCAGCAGCGTGGCCAGGGGATTAGCGGGAAAGAGGACAGATACGCAGTATTTT | CASSVARGLAGKRTDTQYF
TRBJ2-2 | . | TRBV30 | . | TGTGCCTGGAGTGTAGGGCGCGGGGAGCTGTTTTTT | CAWSVGRGELFF
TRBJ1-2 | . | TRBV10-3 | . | TGTGCCATCAGTGGGTCAGTCCTGCCCTGGGAGGGCTACACCTTC | CAISGSVLPWEGYTF
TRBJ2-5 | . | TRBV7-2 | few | TGTGCCAGCAGCGGGTCAAAGACCCAGTACTTC | CASSGSKTQYF
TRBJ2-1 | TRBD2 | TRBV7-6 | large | TGTGCCAGCAGCGATAGCGGGAGGACCAATGAGCAGTTCTTC | CASSDSGRTNEQFF
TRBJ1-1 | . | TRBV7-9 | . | TGTGCCAGCAGCTTATCGGGAGGGGATGAAGCTTTCTTT | CASSLSGGDEAFF
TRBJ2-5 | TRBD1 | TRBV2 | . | TGTGCCAGCAGTGTGCAGGGGGCAAAAGAGACCCAGTACTTC | CASSVQGAKETQYF
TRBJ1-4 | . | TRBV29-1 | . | TGCAGCGTTGGGGCTCGGGCTAATGAAAAACTGTTTTTT | CSVGARANEKLFF
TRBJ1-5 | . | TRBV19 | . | TGTGCCAGTAGTCCTCGGACAGATCAAGCGCAGCCCCAGCATTTT | CASSPRTDQAQPQHF
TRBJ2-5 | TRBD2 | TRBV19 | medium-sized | TGTGCCAGTAGTATGACTAGCGGGAGCCTAGAGACCCAGTACTTC | CASSMTSGSLETQYF
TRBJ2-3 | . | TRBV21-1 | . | TGTGCCAGCAGCAAAGTGCTCCAGCGGGAGAAGACAGATACGCAGTATTTT | CASSKVLQREKTDTQYF
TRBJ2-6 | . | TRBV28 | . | TGTGCCAGCAGTGGAGCACAAGGAAGCTCTGGGGCCAACGTCCTGACTTTC | CASSGAQGSSGANVLTF